This entry describes one TCR beta chain. Method: immunoSEQ multiplex PCR; TCRdb's copy keeps in-frame clones and lacks some. This sample has approximately 230,000 clones, with under 90% found just once. The sample originates from a study of blood T cell repertoires in COVID-19. The wider study: COVID-19 samples collected from the United States, Italy and Spain covered acute and convalescent phases. PBMCs, B-cell-depleted T cells, or T cells were the source of the cDNA or gDNA that made up the material.

Symptom resolution, clearance, or two negative PCRs marked donors in Cohort 3 as recovered. Trimming cost V 1 base and J 1 base, with 10 bases left between them. The V gene's germline CDR1 is LNHNV and CDR2 YYDKDF (reference sequence). CDR3 length: 15 amino acids. The rearrangement joins TRBV15 to TRBJ1-1; a weak D match, TRBD1 (5 bases). This TCR was recovered from a man aged 18 to 30 who had recovered from COVID-19. Sequenced input: PBMCs or T cells enriched from blood (not recorded which). The CDR3 loop is CATSRVGAENTEAFF. The CDR3 bases are TGTGCCACCAGCAGAGTTGGGGCTGAGAACACTGAAGCTTTCTTT.